These T cell receptor beta chains were read from a single sample in a study of shared clonotypes between healthy human individuals. The method was immunoSEQ multiplex PCR; TCRdb's version includes in-frame clones alone and lacks a portion of them. This table has about 1.1 million clones, more than 75% appearing once. The sequenced material came from memory CD4+ T cells from PBMCs. The source is a man aged 18 to 30 in good health. Some clones in this sample may be carry-over from other donors' samples. Both conserved end residues are trimmed from each CDR3. Fields, in order: D gene, V gene, J gene, CDR3 protein. A D gene is named only where the DNA matches it firmly.

-	TRBV2	TRBJ1-2	ASTGNYGYT
TRBD2	TRBV5-1	TRBJ2-2	ASSLLAAGMGTGELF
-	TRBV2	TRBJ1-1	ASSRRNTEAF
TRBD2	TRBV27	TRBJ2-3	ASSLPEREFPH
TRBD1	TRBV6-6	TRBJ2-2	ASSSGTGGTGELF
-	TRBV15	TRBJ2-7	ATSPWGATYEQY
-	TRBV4-2	TRBJ2-3	ASSQEYRDTDTQY
TRBD2	TRBV20-1	TRBJ2-1	STEREGEQF
-	TRBV7-9	TRBJ2-5	ASSPGRESETQY
-	TRBV2	TRBJ2-7	ASSPSRERLYEQY
TRBD2	TRBV7-9	TRBJ2-1	ASSLGWTSTSEEQF
-	TRBV18	TRBJ1-1	ASSPPSVIMNTEAF
-	TRBV30	TRBJ2-1	AWGRWRGSSYNEQF
-	TRBV28	TRBJ1-4	ASSFLLPGIGEKLF
-	TRBV4-3	TRBJ1-5	ASSQDYAGFNQPQH
-	TRBV7-2	TRBJ1-5	ASSTGRLSNQPQH
-	TRBV6-1	TRBJ2-6	ASCPGSGANVLT
-	TRBV6-1	TRBJ1-1	ASSGYRVTEAF
TRBD2	TRBV5-6	TRBJ2-1	ASSFSTTSYEQF
-	TRBV4-1	TRBJ2-3	ASSRGLSTDTQY
TRBD2	TRBV5-1	TRBJ2-3	ASSWMPGLASTDTQY
-	TRBV27	TRBJ1-2	ASSSPTVSYT